Sequencing of this T cell receptor (beta chain) was carried out in a study of shared clonotypes between healthy human individuals. The CDR3 spans 17 residues. After removal of 2 bases from V and 4 bases from J, the junction contained 9 bases not matched to a gene. Germline CDR1 reads SEHNR; CDR2 reads FQNEAQ (reference sequence). Whole-study results and caveats: Memory subsets generally showed lower estimated richness than naive subsets.

As regards this clone: Its specificity is unknown.

TCRdb's table, derived via immunoSEQ multiplex PCR, lists solely in-frame clones and lacks some. The data contain approximately 1.4 million clones, 95% to 99% of them singletons. The source of this sequence is a man aged 25-45 years in good health. The chain joins TRBV7-9 to TRBJ2-2; 8 bases agree with TRBD2. The sequenced sample was naive CD4+ T cells sorted from blood. Stated subset: CD45RA+ positively selected. In DNA form, the CDR3 reads TGTGCCAGCAGCTTATCTAGTAGCGGGGCCATCACCGGGGAGCTGTTTTTT. Encoded protein: CASSLSSSGAITGELFF.